The present T cell receptor beta chain was sequenced within a study of tumor-infiltrating lymphocytes in primary liver carcinoma. Study summary: The cohort included men and women aged 30 to 69 years. Overall study results and limits: Lesser overlap characterized tumor-adjacent and tumor-blood pairs relative to tumor region pairs. The 250 largest clones made up significantly more of tumor than blood repertoires (p = 0.039).

Unsorted bulk tissue, about 20-32 mg of it, served as the source for co-extraction of RNA and DNA. Every patient had chronic HBV infection and was treatment-naive. As for this clonotype: What it binds is not known. It may be a read error: a sequence one base away is much more abundant.

Production of TCR beta cDNA used approximately 480 ng total RNA together with a constant-region primer. Library construction for TCR beta comprised three nested multiplex PCR rounds performed with slightly modified ARM-PCR. The first two PCR rounds used TRBV1-TRBV30 primers with a Cbeta primer, 10 cycles each. One entry per CDR3 protein, called by TCRdb with MiXCR from the multiplex PCR reads. The repertoire has some 40,000 distinct CDR3 sequences, around 75% of them found once; the top ten carry approximately 35%. This CDR3 is built from 14 residues. From germline, CDR1 is DFQATT and CDR2 SNEGSKA (reference sequence). The ends were cut back, 3 bases at V and 3 bases at J, with 12 bases in the middle.

What was sequenced was tumor-adjacent normal liver tissue. The TCR was taken from a man in his forties or fifties with primary liver carcinoma and hepatitis B virus infection. V and J are TRBV20-1 and TRBJ2-1; a weak D match, TRBD2 (5 bases). CDR3 coding DNA: TGCAGTGCTAGGGTACTAGTGGACTACAATGAGCAGTTCTTC. Its translation is CSARVLVDYNEQFF.